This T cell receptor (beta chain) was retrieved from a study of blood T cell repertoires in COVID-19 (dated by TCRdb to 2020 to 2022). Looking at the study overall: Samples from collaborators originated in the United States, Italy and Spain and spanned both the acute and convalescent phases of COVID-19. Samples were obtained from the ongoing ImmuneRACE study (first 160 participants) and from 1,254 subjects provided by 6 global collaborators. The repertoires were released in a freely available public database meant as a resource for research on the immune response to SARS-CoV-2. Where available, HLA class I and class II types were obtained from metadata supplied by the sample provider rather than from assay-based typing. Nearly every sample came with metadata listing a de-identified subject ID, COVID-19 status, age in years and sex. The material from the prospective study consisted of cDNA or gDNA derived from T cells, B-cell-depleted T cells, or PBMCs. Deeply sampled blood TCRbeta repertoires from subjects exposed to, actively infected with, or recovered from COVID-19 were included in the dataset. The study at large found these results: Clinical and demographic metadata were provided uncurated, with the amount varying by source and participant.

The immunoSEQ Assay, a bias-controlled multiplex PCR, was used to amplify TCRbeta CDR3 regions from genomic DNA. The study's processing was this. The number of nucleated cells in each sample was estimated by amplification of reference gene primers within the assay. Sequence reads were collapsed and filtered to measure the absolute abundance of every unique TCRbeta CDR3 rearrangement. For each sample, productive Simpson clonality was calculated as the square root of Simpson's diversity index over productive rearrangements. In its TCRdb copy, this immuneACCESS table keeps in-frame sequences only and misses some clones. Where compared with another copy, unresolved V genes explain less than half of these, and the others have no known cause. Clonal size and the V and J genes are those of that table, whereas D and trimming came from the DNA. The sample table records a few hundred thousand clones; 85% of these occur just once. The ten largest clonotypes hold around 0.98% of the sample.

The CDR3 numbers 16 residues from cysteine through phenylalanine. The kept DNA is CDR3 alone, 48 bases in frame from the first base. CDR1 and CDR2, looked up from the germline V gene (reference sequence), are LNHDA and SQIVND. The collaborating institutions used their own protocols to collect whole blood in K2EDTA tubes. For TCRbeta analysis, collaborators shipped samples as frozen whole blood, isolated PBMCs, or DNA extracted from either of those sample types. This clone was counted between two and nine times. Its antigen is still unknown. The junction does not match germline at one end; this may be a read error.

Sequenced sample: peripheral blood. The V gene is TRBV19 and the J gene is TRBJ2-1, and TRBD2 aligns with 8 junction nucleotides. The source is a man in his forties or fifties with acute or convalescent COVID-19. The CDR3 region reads CASRIAGHSSYNEQFF. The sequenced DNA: TGTGCCAGTAGGATAGCGGGACACAGCTCCTACAATGAGCAGTTCTTC.